This T cell receptor (beta chain) was sequenced in a study of beta chain features in type 1 diabetes. Study-level results: When cDNA is sequenced, cells with high TCR expression could be over-represented. A pattern of fewer insertions and more deletions at VDJ junctions was seen in type 1 diabetes patients. The study notes PCR might favor shorter templates equally in patients and controls.

As regards this clone: Its antigen is unknown.

Investigators reverse transcribed all isolated RNA, so they sequenced expressed TCRB transcripts. Measured with immunoSEQ multiplex PCR; TCRdb has only the in-frame clones, and not every one. This sample has about 200,000 clones; roughly a tenth occur once, and the top ten carry about 1.2%. Sequencing was performed on central memory CD4+ T cells from blood. The receptor was isolated from a man aged 18 to 35 in good health.

CDR3 region: CASSYQGQSNEKLFF. Written as DNA, the CDR3 is TGTGCCAGCAGTTACCAGGGACAGAGTAATGAAAAACTGTTTTTT. The chain employs TRBV6-6 and TRBJ1-4; 7 nucleotides align to TRBD1. Germline V gives CDR1 MNHNY, CDR2 SVGAGI (reference sequence). The trim removed 2 bases at V and 4 bases at J, leaving 4 bases unmatched. The length of the CDR3 is 15 residues.